These 9 T cell receptor beta chains came from one sample sequenced in a study of CD8 T cells in Susac syndrome. Random hexamers were used to reverse transcribe 0.5 to 1 ug of RNA. TCRdb passed the immunoSEQ multiplex PCR reads through MiXCR, listing each CDR3 protein once. The sample holds 80,000 or so distinct CDR3 sequences; 93% are singletons and the top ten take around 0.57%. The sample comprised CD4+ T cells from PBMCs. The receptor source for this set is a human donor with Susac syndrome.

The chain employs TRBV28 and TRBJ2-5; 7 nucleotides agree with TRBD2. Germline V gene data show CDR1 as MDHEN and CDR2 as SYDVKM. The V segment lost 7 bases and the J segment 11 bases; nucleotides outside the gene matches: 7. CDR3 length: 11 residues. CDR3 protein: CASMREGAQYF. The CDR3 nucleotides read TGTGCCAGCATGAGGGAGGGAGCTCAGTACTTC.

The rearrangement links TRBV28 to TRBJ2-7, with D maybe TRBD2 (6 bases). This CDR3 has 15 amino acids. Germline CDR1 reads MDHEN; CDR2 reads SYDVKM. Trimming took 5 bases from V and 1 from J, leaving 15 bases between them. The CDR3 DNA sequence: TGTGCCAGCAGTAAACGGGGGATCGGGTCCTACGAGCAGTACTTC. Encoded protein: CASSKRGIGSYEQYF.

This chain joins TRBV20-1 and TRBJ2-1; perhaps D is TRBD1 or TRBD2 (5 bases each). The CDR3 is 16 amino acids. CDR1 and CDR2 from the germline V gene are DFQATT and SNEGSKA (reference sequence). The ends were cut back, 0 bases at V and 0 bases at J, with 12 bases in the middle. The CDR3 here is CSARDSEGTSYNEQFF. In DNA, the CDR3 is TGCAGTGCTAGAGATAGTGAGGGGACCTCCTACAATGAGCAGTTCTTC.

The CDR3 nucleotides are TGTGCCAGCAGCTTAGTGAGGGACAGGGCTTACAATGAGCAGTTCTTC. Translated: CASSLVRDRAYNEQFF. V and J are TRBV7-8 and TRBJ2-1, with TRBD1 matching over 9 bases. There are 16 residues in the CDR3. Germline loops: CDR1 SGHVS, CDR2 FQNEAQ. The V and J ends lost 1 base and 4 bases, in that order; junction bases with no gene match: 5.

The chain has TRBV10-3 and TRBJ2-7; the match to TRBD1 covers 7 bases. The CDR3 consists of 13 residues. CDR1 and CDR2 (germline): ENHRY, SYGVKD. Losses at the gene ends were 6 bases for V and 0 bases for J; bases not matched to a gene: 2. The CDR3 nucleotides read TGTGCCATCAGACGGGACAGCTCCTACGAGCAGTACTTC. It encodes CAIRRDSSYEQYF.

V usage is TRBV2 and J usage is TRBJ1-3; D gene unclear. This CDR3 spans 16 amino acids. Germline V gene lookup returns CDR1 SNHLY and CDR2 FYNNEI. With 4 bases removed from V and 7 bases from J, the gap between germline ends came to 20 bases. DNA for the CDR3: TGTGCCAGCAGTGGCCTCGATTGGGGAAGTCCCAACACCATATATTTT. Encoded protein: CASSGLDWGSPNTIYF.

V usage is TRBV30 and J usage is TRBJ2-2; no clear D gene. Germline V gives CDR1 GTSNPN, CDR2 SVGIG (reference sequence). CDR3 size: 12 residues. V was trimmed by 3 bases and J by 7 bases, leaving 9 bases between them. As DNA, the CDR3 is TGTGCCTGGAGCGCACGATTCGGGGAGCTGTTTTTT. Its protein product is CAWSARFGELFF.

CDR3 sequence (DNA): TGCGCCAGCAGCCAAGACGCGGGGAGCTCCTACAATGAGCAGTTCTTC. Protein product: CASSQDAGSSYNEQFF. The V gene is TRBV4-1, the J gene TRBJ2-1, with D perhaps TRBD2 (6 bases). The germline gives CDR1 MGHRA, CDR2 YSYEKL. The CDR3 covers 16 residues. V lost 0 bases to trimming and J lost 0 bases, with 9 bases between them.

This sequence joins TRBV7-3 and TRBJ2-1; 9 bases align to TRBD1. The CDR3 is 14 residues long. J lost 10 bases, V lost 8 bases, and 12 bases had no gene match. Looked up from germline, CDR1 is SGHTA and CDR2 is FQGTGA. CDR3 sequence: CASGDRDGFGEQFF. The CDR3 DNA follows: TGTGCCAGCGGGGACAGGGACGGGTTTGGAGAGCAGTTCTTC.